One sample yielded the 10 T cell receptor beta chains listed below, sequenced in a study of Ad26.COV2.S vaccination and SARS-CoV-2 variants. Clones were read by immunoSEQ multiplex PCR, and TCRdb kept only the in-frame ones, dropping some. The sample shows some 270,000 clones, around nine tenths of them seen only once. Treatment: about 20 received Ad26.COV2.S at low or high dose, single or two shots; 5 received placebo; per-sample allocation not given. All samples were drawn on day 63, counting from the first vaccine or placebo injection. The sequencing used peripheral blood, collected in a trial of Ad26.COV2.S vaccine versus placebo. The receptors were gathered from a person between 18 and 65 years old who received the Ad26.COV2.S COVID-19 vaccine or a placebo.

The gene calls are TRBV3-1 (or the pseudogene TRBV3-2) and TRBJ2-5; TRBD1 matches 7 bases. Per germline, CDR1 LGHDT and CDR2 YNNKEL (reference sequence). Germline trimming cut 3 bases from V and 5 bases from J; bases unmatched to any gene: 18. This CDR3 is built from 18 residues. In DNA, the CDR3 is TGTGCCAGCAGCCACGAGACATACGGGACAGCGGCCGGGGAGACCCAGTACTTC. Its translation is CASSHETYGTAAGETQYF.

CDR3 loop: CASSDEWSLNEQFF. The CDR3, as DNA: TGTGCCAGCAGTGACGAATGGAGTCTCAATGAGCAGTTCTTC. The rearrangement uses TRBV6-4 and TRBJ2-1, with D hard to call. The CDR3 has 14 residues. The ends were cut back, 2 bases at V and 6 bases at J, with 11 bases in the middle. Germline V CDR1 and CDR2: MRHNA, SNTAGT.

J is TRBJ1-5 and V is TRBV6-5; 8 bases match TRBD1. Unmatched junction bases numbered 0, after V lost 0 bases and J lost 2 bases. The V gene's germline CDR1 is MNHEY and CDR2 SVGAGI. The CDR3 totals 15 residues. CDR3: CASSYSQGGNQPQHF. In DNA, the CDR3 is TGTGCCAGCAGTTACTCACAGGGGGGCAATCAGCCCCAGCATTTT.

This sequence joins TRBV19 and TRBJ1-5, with TRBD1 identical over 9 bases. CDR1 and CDR2 from the germline V gene are LNHDA and SQIVND (reference sequence). The ends lost 1 base at V and 4 bases at J; junction bases unmatched: 8. There are 17 residues in the CDR3. The DNA for the CDR3 is TGTGCCAGTAGTATAGGACAGGGGGGAAGGGTAAATCAGCCCCAGCATTTT. Translating gives CASSIGQGGRVNQPQHF. Drawing the rest from reference TRBV19 and TRBJ1-5, the complete variable domain is DGGITQSPKYLFRKEGQNVTLSCEQNLNHDAMYWYRQDPGQGLRLIYYSQIVNDFQKGDIAEGYSVSREKKESFPLTVTSAQKNPTAFYLCASSIGQGGRVNQPQHFGDGTRLSIL.

This rearrangement joins TRBV5-1 to TRBJ2-3, with D unclear. The CDR3 totals 15 residues. The V gene's germline CDR1 is SGHRS and CDR2 YFSETQ. V was cut by 0 bases and J by 1 base, with 9 bases left in between. The CDR3: CASSLVAERTDTQYF. The CDR3 nucleotides read TGCGCCAGCAGCTTGGTCGCGGAGCGCACAGATACGCAGTATTTT.

The chain combines TRBV6-2 or TRBV6-3 with TRBJ2-4; D is undetermined. V dropped 5 bases and J dropped 6 bases, with 20 bases sitting between them. This CDR3 comprises 16 residues. Germline assignment: CDR1 MNHEY and CDR2 SVGEGT. Written as DNA, the CDR3 is TGTGCCAGCAGTCCCCTCGGGCCTGTGGTTGGAAACATTCAGTACTTC. Protein: CASSPLGPVVGNIQYF.

The V call is TRBV7-2, the J call TRBJ2-1; D perhaps matches TRBD1 (6 bases). CDR3 size: 17 residues. Between the trimmed V and J ends, which lost 5 bases and 4 bases, there was a span of 21 bases. Germline assignment: CDR1 SGHTA and CDR2 FQGNSA. This CDR3 is CASSVRGSLFLYNEQFF. DNA of the CDR3: TGTGCCAGCAGCGTAAGGGGGTCTCTGTTCCTATACAATGAGCAGTTCTTC.

The V gene is TRBV9, the J gene TRBJ2-3, with 9 bases matching TRBD2. Germline V gene lookup returns CDR1 SGDLS and CDR2 YYNGEE. CDR3 length: 19 residues. V shed 0 bases, J shed 0 bases, and the junction held 11 bases outside the gene matches. In nucleotides, the CDR3 is TGTGCCAGCAGCGTAGACGGGAGACTAGCGGTATATAGCACAGATACGCAGTATTTT. The encoded protein is CASSVDGRLAVYSTDTQYF.

V and J are TRBV5-4 and TRBJ1-5; D is perhaps TRBD1 (5 bases). Germline assignment: CDR1 SGHNT and CDR2 YYREEE (reference sequence). Trimming cost V 0 bases and J 4 bases, with 11 bases left between them. This CDR3 is built from 15 residues. CDR3 sequence: CASSLDGAANQPQHF. CDR3 coding DNA: TGTGCCAGCAGCTTGGATGGGGCAGCTAATCAGCCCCAGCATTTT. Full variable domain (rest looked up from reference TRBV5-4 and TRBJ1-5): ETGVTQSPTHLIKTRGQQVTLRCSSQSGHNTVSWYQQALGQGPQFIFQYYREEENGRGNFPPRFSGLQFPNYSSELNVNALELDDSALYLCASSLDGAANQPQHFGDGTRLSIL.

The chain couples TRBV19 to TRBJ2-1, with 9 bases aligning to TRBD1. J was trimmed by 8 bases and V by 5 bases; bases with no gene match: 16. Germline V lookup: CDR1 LNHDA, CDR2 SQIVND (reference sequence). CDR3 length equals 17 residues. Here the CDR3 reads CASSSPTGTGFRYEQFF. CDR3 nucleotide sequence: TGTGCCAGTAGTTCCCCAACCGGGACAGGGTTTCGATATGAGCAGTTCTTC.